The 31 T cell receptor beta chains below come from one sample, sequenced in a study of T cells in Graves' hyperthyroidism and ophthalmopathy. Template material for amplifying TCR beta CDR3 regions consisted of RNA transcripts. The primer set for the first-round RT-PCR of the TCR CDR3 was HTBI. A single record per CDR3 protein comes from TCRdb applying MiXCR to the multiplex PCR reads. The data show under 300,000 distinct CDR3 sequences, with 25% seen just once and roughly 24% held by the top ten. Material for sequencing was blood. These receptors were taken from a man aged 35-49 years with Graves' hyperthyroidism that later progressed to Graves' ophthalmopathy.

V and J are TRBV29-1 and TRBJ2-5; D might be TRBD2 (6 bases). This CDR3 has 10 amino acids. V dropped 7 bases and J dropped 7 bases, with 10 bases sitting between them. The germline gives CDR1 SQVTM, CDR2 ANQGSEA. CDR3 loop: CSGEAGTQYF. The CDR3 DNA reads TGCAGCGGGGAGGCGGGGACCCAGTACTTC.

The table lists this clonotype with many counts. The V call is TRBV19, the J call TRBJ1-5; D is ambiguous. The germline CDR1 and CDR2 sequences are LNHDA and SQIVND (reference sequence). Trimming left V 7 bases short and J 0 bases short, with 13 bases between. This CDR3 contains 15 residues. CDR3 protein: CASKNSAYSNQPQHF. CDR3 DNA: TGTGCCAGTAAGAACAGTGCCTATAGCAATCAGCCCCAGCATTTT.

This clonotype showed up many times. J is TRBJ1-2 and V is TRBV29-1, with a possible D match to TRBD1 (5 bases). This CDR3 has 12 amino acids. The germline V gene has CDR1 SQVTM and CDR2 ANQGSEA. The CDR3 reads CGTGGPNYGYTF. CDR3 nucleotide sequence: TGCGGCACTGGGGGTCCCAACTATGGCTACACCTTC.

V is TRBV20-1 and J is TRBJ2-5; D gene unclear. Germline CDR1 and CDR2: DFQATT and SNEGSKA (reference sequence). The CDR3 has 14 amino acids. V was trimmed by 2 bases and J by 5 bases, leaving 15 bases between them. Written as DNA, the CDR3 is TGCAGTGCTAGAAAACCAACACATGGGGAGACCCAGTACTTC. Translated: CSARKPTHGETQYF.

This clonotype was recorded at least ten times. J is TRBJ2-7 and V is TRBV7-8; 16 bases align to TRBD2. With V trimmed by 5 bases and J by 2 bases, 6 bases remained unmatched. The CDR3 is 17 amino acids. Germline CDR1 SGHVS, CDR2 FQNEAQ. The CDR3: CASSPGTSGRDPYEQYF. The CDR3, as DNA: TGTGCCAGCAGCCCGGGGACTAGCGGGAGGGACCCCTACGAGCAGTACTTC.

This clonotype was counted between two and nine times. This chain connects TRBV29-1 to TRBJ1-2; D gene ambiguous. Germline CDR1 and CDR2: SQVTM and ANQGSEA. Trimming pared 3 bases from V and 1 base from J, leaving 3 bases between. The CDR3 totals 11 residues. DNA for the CDR3: TGCAGCGTTGATAATAACTATGGCTACACCTTC. It is translated as CSVDNNYGYTF.

V and J are TRBV6-2 or TRBV6-3 and TRBJ2-2, with 7 bases fitting TRBD2. Germline lookup yields CDR1 MNHEY and CDR2 SVGEGT. This CDR3 has 15 amino acids. Trimming at V came to 5 bases and at J to 3 bases, leaving 6 bases not matched to a gene. CDR3 sequence (DNA): TGTGCCAGCAGTGCCTTGGCGGGAGACACCGGGGAGCTGTTTTTT. Its protein is CASSALAGDTGELFF.

The CDR3 DNA reads as TGCGCCAGCAGCTTAACTCGGAACAGAGAAGCTTTCTTT. It specifies CASSLTRNREAFF. The chain combines TRBV5-1 with TRBJ1-1, with no clear D. CDR3 length equals 13 residues. CDR1 is SGHRS, CDR2 YFSETQ, per germline. V lost 2 bases to trimming and J lost 8 bases, with 13 bases between them. Variable domain in full (rest from reference TRBV5-1 and TRBJ1-1): KAGVTQTPRYLIKTRGQQVTLSCSPISGHRSVSWYQQTPGQGLQFLFEYFSETQRNKGNFPGRFSGRQFSNSRSEMNVSTLELGDSALYLCASSLTRNREAFFGQGTRLTVV.

The chain is built from TRBV29-1 and TRBJ1-2, with a weak D call TRBD1 (6 bases). This CDR3 spans 14 amino acids. Trimming stripped 6 bases from V and 0 bases from J, with 14 bases between. Germline CDR1 reads SQVTM; CDR2 reads ANQGSEA. For the CDR3, the DNA is TGCAGCGTCCCAACAGGGTTCACTAACTATGGCTACACCTTC. It encodes CSVPTGFTNYGYTF.

This clonotype was seen once. This chain joins TRBV20-1 and TRBJ2-7, with 7 bases aligning to TRBD2. Germline loops: CDR1 DFQATT, CDR2 SNEGSKA (reference sequence). The CDR3 totals 15 residues. V shed 2 bases, J shed 2 bases, and the junction held 9 bases outside the gene matches. CDR3 in DNA: TGCAGTGCTAGAACCGGCGGGGGAAACCCCTACGAGCAGTACTTC. It encodes CSARTGGGNPYEQYF.

The chain employs TRBV6-2 or TRBV6-3 and TRBJ1-1; D is unresolved. Germline V gives CDR1 MNHEY, CDR2 SVGEGT. V was clipped by 0 bases and J by 2 bases, with 7 bases between them. The CDR3 has 14 amino acids. The CDR3 protein is CASSYSGTNTEAFF. Written as DNA, the CDR3 is TGTGCCAGCAGTTACTCAGGCACCAACACTGAAGCTTTCTTT.

This clonotype is a singleton in its sample. The chain carries TRBV12-3 or TRBV12-4 and TRBJ1-5, with a possible D match to TRBD1 (5 bases). There are 14 residues in the CDR3. V lost 6 bases and J lost 3, with 12 bases in between. The CDR3 sequence is CASSSRDANQPQHF. The CDR3 bases are TGTGCCAGCAGCAGCCGGGACGCCAATCAGCCCCAGCATTTT.

A remark on this clonotype: One end of the junction varies from germline; a read error may be responsible. The J gene is TRBJ2-3, the V gene TRBV5-1, with no clear D. Germline loops: CDR1 SGHRS, CDR2 YFSETQ. CDR3 length equals 14 residues. The CDR3, as DNA: TGCGCCAGCAGCTTGAGGGCCCTCACAGATACGCAGTATTTC. Amino acids: CASSLRALTDTQYF.

This clonotype was picked up many times. V and J are TRBV12-3 or TRBV12-4 and TRBJ2-5, with 9 positions matching TRBD1. The CDR3 extends over 16 amino acids. With V trimmed by 0 bases and J by 2 bases, 4 bases remained unmatched. The CDR3 loop is CASSLAGQGGQETQYF. CDR3 DNA: TGTGCCAGCAGTTTAGCGGGACAGGGTGGTCAAGAGACCCAGTACTTC.

Many counts were recorded for this clonotype. The chain uses TRBV6-1 and TRBJ1-5; D unresolved. Germline values: CDR1 MNHNS, CDR2 SASEGT. V lost 6 bases and J lost 4, with 13 bases in between. This CDR3 region has 14 residues. CDR3 sequence reads: CASREGYKNQPQHF. The CDR3 bases are TGTGCCAGCAGGGAGGGTTACAAGAATCAGCCCCAGCATTTT.

For the CDR3, the DNA is TGTGCCAGCAGTCCCCGGGGTTCGGGAGGGGGTCGAGAGACCCAGTACTTC. As protein: CASSPRGSGGGRETQYF. The chain combines TRBV27 with TRBJ2-5; the match to TRBD2 covers 8 bases. This CDR3 contains 17 residues. V dropped 5 bases and J dropped 4; count of bases not matched to a gene: 15. Germline CDR1 is MNHEY and CDR2 is SMNVEV (reference sequence).

This clonotype was detected ten times or more. This may be a read error: a much more frequent sequence differs by one nucleotide. V usage is TRBV6-2 or TRBV6-3 and J usage is TRBJ2-7; the D gene is possibly TRBD1 (6 bases). Trimming cost V 8 bases and J 3 bases, with 14 bases left between them. The CDR3 contains 13 residues. Germline V gene lookup returns CDR1 MNHEY and CDR2 SVGEGT. CDR3 bases: TGTGCCAGCGTAGACAGGTTCCACTACGAGCAGTACTTC. Its protein product is CASVDRFHYEQYF.

This clonotype was detected many times. The V call is TRBV11-2, the J call TRBJ2-2; D is ambiguous. Germline CDR1 and CDR2: SGHAT and FQNNGV. Between the trimmed V and J ends, which lost 0 bases and 7 bases, there was a span of 9 bases. The CDR3 spans 14 residues. The CDR3 sequence is CASSLDFASGELFF. In DNA form, the CDR3 reads TGTGCCAGCAGCTTAGATTTTGCCAGCGGGGAGCTGTTTTTT.

The rearrangement uses TRBV12-3 or TRBV12-4 and TRBJ2-5, with 10 nucleotides matching TRBD1. The CDR3 spans 15 residues. Trimming took 10 bases from V and 5 from J; bases not matched to a gene: 13. The CDR3 region has the DNA TGTGCCACGGCCGCCGGGACAGGGGCGGAGGAGACCCAGTACTTC. As protein: CATAAGTGAEETQYF.

This clonotype came up many times. This may stem from a read error, because a much larger clone lies one nucleotide away. V usage is TRBV14 and J usage is TRBJ2-2, with unresolved D. Germline CDR1 SGHDN, CDR2 FVKESK. This CDR3 comprises 13 residues. CDR3 sequence reads: CASGHQHTGELFF. The CDR3 DNA is TGTGCCAGCGGCCATCAACACACCGGGGAGCTGTTTTTT.

As regards this clonotype: An end of the junction differs from the germline gene, which may be a read error. The chain links TRBV7-2 to TRBJ1-1; D remains ambiguous. This CDR3 has 14 amino acids. Germline-derived CDR1 and CDR2 are SGHTA and FQGNSA. The CDR3 sequence is CASSLAPLTPDLQF. The CDR3 DNA follows: TGTGCCAGCAGCTTAGCGCCCCTGACGCCGGACTTACAATTT.

This clonotype was seen at least ten times. This chain uses TRBV19 with TRBJ1-1, with 7 bases that match TRBD1. V was clipped by 1 base and J by 4 bases; unmatched bases: 9. CDR3 length: 16 amino acids. Looked up from germline, CDR1 is LNHDA and CDR2 is SQIVND (reference sequence). The chain's CDR3 is CASSIGTGTLITEAFF. The CDR3 coding sequence is TGTGCCAGTAGTATAGGGACAGGCACCTTAATCACTGAAGCTTTCTTT.

This clonotype was counted many times. This chain links TRBV20-1 with TRBJ1-5; tentatively, D is TRBD1 (5 bases). Per the germline V gene, CDR1 is DFQATT and CDR2 is SNEGSKA (reference sequence). Deletions cut 4 bases from V and 2 bases from J, with 15 bases between. This CDR3 contains 15 residues. The CDR3 coding sequence is TGCAGTGCTACCCCCCAGGGATTTGGCAATCAGCCCCAGCATTTT. This codes for CSATPQGFGNQPQHF.

There are a few counts of this clonotype. The gene calls are TRBV11-2 and TRBJ2-7; possibly TRBD2 for D (5 bases). V was clipped by 0 bases and J by 6 bases, with 15 bases between them. Germline CDR1 SGHAT, CDR2 FQNNGV. The CDR3 covers 15 residues. The CDR3: CASSLEAGRLREQYF. CDR3 coding DNA: TGTGCCAGCAGCTTAGAGGCGGGTAGGCTTCGCGAGCAGTACTTC.

In this sample, this clonotype turned up once. V gene TRBV7-2 combines with J gene TRBJ1-2; TRBD1 might be the D (5 bases). The CDR3 sequence is 15 residues long. Germline assignment: CDR1 SGHTA and CDR2 FQGNSA. The ends were cut back, 1 base at V and 4 bases at J, with 13 bases in the middle. This CDR3 reads CASSLVVAQGYGYTF. The CDR3 region has the DNA TGTGCCAGCAGCTTAGTAGTGGCGCAGGGCTATGGCTACACCTTC.

The chain is built from TRBV7-3 and TRBJ2-2, with a possible D match to TRBD2 (5 bases). The CDR3 has 15 residues. V lost 3 bases, J lost 1 base, and 9 bases lay in between. Germline V gene data show CDR1 as SGHTA and CDR2 as FQGTGA. This CDR3 reads CASSFGRVNTGELFF. The CDR3 DNA sequence: TGTGCCAGCAGCTTTGGGCGGGTGAACACCGGGGAGCTGTTTTTT.

This clonotype was counted many times. The chain carries TRBV12-3 or TRBV12-4 and TRBJ2-5; maybe TRBD1 (8 bases). This CDR3 is built from 13 residues. V lost 6 bases, J lost 7 bases, and 15 bases lay in between. The CDR3 reads CASRPTGEGTQYF. The CDR3 coding sequence is TGTGCCAGCAGGCCGACAGGGGAGGGGACCCAGTACTTC.

This chain connects TRBV4-2 to TRBJ1-1; D possibly corresponds to TRBD1 (5 bases). The CDR3 has 16 residues. V was trimmed by 6 bases and J by 3 bases, leaving 20 bases between them. From germline, CDR1 is LGHNA and CDR2 YNFKEQ. The CDR3 sequence is CASSRLTGAGDTEAFF. The CDR3 bases are TGTGCCAGCAGTCGGCTGACCGGGGCTGGGGACACTGAAGCTTTCTTT.

V gene TRBV5-1 combines with J gene TRBJ2-7, with 11 nucleotides matching TRBD2. CDR3 length: 14 amino acids. Germline V gives CDR1 SGHRS, CDR2 YFSETQ. V lost 4 bases to trimming and J lost 5 bases; unmatched junction nucleotides: 5. The CDR3 is CASSRSGRVDEQYF. CDR3 nucleotides: TGCGCCAGCAGCCGTAGCGGGAGGGTGGACGAGCAGTACTTC.

This clonotype was counted at least ten times. J is TRBJ2-5 and V is TRBV7-2; no definite D call. Germline V gene data show CDR1 as SGHTA and CDR2 as FQGNSA. The CDR3 length is 15 residues. V lost 1 base, J lost 5 bases, and 14 bases lay in between. CDR3 in DNA: TGTGCCAGCAGCTTAGATGCTTATTCTGCGGAGACCCAGTACTTC. It codes for CASSLDAYSAETQYF.

This clonotype has a count of ten or more. The rearrangement links TRBV19 to TRBJ1-6; 7 bases fit TRBD1. After removal of 11 bases from V and 0 bases from J, the junction contained 7 bases not matched to a gene. CDR3 size: 15 residues. Germline CDR1 LNHDA, CDR2 SQIVND (reference sequence). The CDR3 loop is CAASSGGSYNSPLHF. CDR3 nucleotide sequence: TGTGCCGCATCATCAGGGGGCTCCTATAATTCACCCCTCCACTTT.